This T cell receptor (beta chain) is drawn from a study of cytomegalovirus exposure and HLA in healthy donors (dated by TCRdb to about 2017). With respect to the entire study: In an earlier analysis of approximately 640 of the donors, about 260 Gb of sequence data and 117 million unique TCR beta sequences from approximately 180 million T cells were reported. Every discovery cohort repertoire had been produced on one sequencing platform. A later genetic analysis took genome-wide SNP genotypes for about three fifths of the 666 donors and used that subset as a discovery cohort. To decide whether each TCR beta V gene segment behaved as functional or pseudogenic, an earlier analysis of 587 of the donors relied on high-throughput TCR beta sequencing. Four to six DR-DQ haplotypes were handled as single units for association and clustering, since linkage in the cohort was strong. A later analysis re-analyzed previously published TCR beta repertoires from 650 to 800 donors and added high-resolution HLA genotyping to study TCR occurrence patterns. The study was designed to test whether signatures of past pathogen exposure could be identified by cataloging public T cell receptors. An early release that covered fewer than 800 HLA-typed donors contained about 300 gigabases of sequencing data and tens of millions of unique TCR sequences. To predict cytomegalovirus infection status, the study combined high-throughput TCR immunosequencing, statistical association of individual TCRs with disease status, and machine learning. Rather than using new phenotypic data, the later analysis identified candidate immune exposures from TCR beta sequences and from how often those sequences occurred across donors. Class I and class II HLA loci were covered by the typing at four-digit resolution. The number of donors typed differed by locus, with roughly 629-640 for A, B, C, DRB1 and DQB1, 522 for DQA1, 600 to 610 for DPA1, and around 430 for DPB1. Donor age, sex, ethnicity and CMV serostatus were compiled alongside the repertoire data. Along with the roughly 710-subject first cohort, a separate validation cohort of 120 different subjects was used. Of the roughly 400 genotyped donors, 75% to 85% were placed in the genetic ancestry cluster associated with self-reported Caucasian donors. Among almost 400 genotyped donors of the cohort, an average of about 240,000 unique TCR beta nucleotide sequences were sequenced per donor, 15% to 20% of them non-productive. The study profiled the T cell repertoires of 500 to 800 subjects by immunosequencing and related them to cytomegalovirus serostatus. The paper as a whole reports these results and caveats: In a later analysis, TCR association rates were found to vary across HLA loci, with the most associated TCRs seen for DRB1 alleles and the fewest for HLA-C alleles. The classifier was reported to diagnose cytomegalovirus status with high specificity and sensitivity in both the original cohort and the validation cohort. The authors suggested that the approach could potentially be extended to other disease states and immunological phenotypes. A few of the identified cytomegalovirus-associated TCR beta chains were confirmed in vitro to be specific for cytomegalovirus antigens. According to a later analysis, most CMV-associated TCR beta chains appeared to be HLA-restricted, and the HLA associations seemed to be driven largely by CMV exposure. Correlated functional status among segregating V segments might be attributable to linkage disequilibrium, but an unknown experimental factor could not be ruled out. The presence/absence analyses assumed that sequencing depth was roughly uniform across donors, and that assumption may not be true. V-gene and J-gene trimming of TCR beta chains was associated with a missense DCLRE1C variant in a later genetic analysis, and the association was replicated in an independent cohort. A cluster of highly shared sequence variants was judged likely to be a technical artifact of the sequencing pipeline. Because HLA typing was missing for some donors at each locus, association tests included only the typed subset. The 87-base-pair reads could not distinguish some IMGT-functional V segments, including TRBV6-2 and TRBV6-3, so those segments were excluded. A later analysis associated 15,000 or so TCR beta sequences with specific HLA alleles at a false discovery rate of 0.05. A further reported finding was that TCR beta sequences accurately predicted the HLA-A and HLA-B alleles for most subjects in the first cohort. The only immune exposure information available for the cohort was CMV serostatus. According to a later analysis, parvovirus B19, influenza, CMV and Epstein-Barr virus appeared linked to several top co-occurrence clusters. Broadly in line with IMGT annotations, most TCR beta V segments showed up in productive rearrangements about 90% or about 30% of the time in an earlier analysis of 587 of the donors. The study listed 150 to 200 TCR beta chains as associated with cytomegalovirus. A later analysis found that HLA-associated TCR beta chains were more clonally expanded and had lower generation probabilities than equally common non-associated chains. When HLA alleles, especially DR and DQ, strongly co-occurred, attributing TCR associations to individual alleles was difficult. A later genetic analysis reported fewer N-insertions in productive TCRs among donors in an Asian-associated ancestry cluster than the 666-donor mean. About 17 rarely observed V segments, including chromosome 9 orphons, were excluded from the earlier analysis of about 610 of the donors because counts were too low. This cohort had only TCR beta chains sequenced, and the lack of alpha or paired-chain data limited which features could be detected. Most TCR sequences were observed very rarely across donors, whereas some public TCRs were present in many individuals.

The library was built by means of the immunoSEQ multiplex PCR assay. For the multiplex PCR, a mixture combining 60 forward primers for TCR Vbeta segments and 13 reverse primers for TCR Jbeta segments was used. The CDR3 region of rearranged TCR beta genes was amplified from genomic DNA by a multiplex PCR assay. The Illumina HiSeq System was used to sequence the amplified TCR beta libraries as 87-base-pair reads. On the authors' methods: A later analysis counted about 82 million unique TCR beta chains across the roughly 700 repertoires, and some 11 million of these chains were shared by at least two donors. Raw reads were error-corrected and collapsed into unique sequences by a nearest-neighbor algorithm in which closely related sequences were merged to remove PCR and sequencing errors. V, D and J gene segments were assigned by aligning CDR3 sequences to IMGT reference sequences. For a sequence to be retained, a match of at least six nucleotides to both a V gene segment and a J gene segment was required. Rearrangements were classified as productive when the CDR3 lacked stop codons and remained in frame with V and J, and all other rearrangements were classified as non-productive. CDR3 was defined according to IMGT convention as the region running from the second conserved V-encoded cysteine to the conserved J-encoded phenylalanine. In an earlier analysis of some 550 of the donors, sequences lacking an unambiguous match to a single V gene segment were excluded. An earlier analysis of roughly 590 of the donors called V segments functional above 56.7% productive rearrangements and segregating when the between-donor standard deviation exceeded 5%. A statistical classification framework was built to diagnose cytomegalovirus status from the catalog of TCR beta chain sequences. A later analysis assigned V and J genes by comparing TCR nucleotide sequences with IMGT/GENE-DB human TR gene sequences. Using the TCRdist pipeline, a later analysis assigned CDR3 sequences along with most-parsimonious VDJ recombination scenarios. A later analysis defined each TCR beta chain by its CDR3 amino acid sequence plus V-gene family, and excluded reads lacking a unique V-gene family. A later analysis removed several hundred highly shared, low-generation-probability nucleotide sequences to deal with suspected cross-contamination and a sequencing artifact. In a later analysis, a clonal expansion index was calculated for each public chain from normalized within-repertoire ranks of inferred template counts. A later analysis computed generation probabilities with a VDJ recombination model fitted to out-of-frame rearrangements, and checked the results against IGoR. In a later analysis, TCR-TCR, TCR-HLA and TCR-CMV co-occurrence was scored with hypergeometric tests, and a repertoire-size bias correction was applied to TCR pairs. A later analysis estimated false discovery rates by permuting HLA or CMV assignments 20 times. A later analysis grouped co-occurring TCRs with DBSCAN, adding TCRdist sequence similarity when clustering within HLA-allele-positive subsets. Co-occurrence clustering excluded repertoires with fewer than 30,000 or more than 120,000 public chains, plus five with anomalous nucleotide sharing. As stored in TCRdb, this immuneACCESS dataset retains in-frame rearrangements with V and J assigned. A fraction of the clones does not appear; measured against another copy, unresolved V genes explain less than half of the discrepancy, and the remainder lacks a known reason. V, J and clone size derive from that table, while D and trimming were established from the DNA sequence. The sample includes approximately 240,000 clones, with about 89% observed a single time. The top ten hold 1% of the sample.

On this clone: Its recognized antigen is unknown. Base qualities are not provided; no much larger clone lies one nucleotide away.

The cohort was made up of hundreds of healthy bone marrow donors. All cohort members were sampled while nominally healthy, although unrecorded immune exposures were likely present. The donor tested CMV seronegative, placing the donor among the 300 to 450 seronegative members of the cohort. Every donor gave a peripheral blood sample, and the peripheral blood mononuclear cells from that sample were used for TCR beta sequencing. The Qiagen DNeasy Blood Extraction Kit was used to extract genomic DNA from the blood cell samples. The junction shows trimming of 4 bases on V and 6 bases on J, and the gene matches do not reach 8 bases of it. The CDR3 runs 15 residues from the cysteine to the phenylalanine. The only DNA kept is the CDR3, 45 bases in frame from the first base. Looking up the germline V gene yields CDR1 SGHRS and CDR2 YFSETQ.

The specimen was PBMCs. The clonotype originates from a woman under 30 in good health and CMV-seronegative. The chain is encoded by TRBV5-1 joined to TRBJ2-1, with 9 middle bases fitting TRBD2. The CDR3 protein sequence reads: CASSLSGGILNEQFF. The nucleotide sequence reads TGCGCCAGCAGCCTGAGCGGGGGGATTCTCAATGAGCAGTTCTTC.